The present T cell receptor beta chain was sequenced within a study of post-analysis software for immune sequencing data. cDNA libraries of TCR beta carried unique molecular identifiers. One entry per CDR3 protein results from TCRdb running MiXCR on the PCR reads. This table holds about half a million distinct CDR3 sequences, 45% found once. The sequencing input was blood. The origin of this receptor is a girl between 10 and 17 years old with multiple sclerosis.

The CDR3: CASSQNPWERGGETQYF. The DNA of the CDR3 is TGCGCCAGCAGCCAAAATCCGTGGGAGAGGGGGGGAGAGACCCAGTACTTC. The V call is TRBV4-1, the J call TRBJ2-5; possibly TRBD2 for D (7 bases). The V end lost 2 bases, the J end lost 4 bases, and 20 bases lay between the germline ends. Germline V gene sequence: CDR1 MGHRA, CDR2 YSYEKL. The length of the CDR3 is 17 residues.